The subject of this entry is one T cell receptor beta chain. No antigen is known for it. Trimming removed 7 bases from V and 9 bases from J, with 18 bases in between. The CDR3 spans 13 residues. Each TCR beta library was made by quantitative 5'-RACE that incorporated molecular barcodes. TCRdb used MiXCR to reprocess the 5' RACE reads, holding one entry per CDR3 protein. The sample consists of fewer than 500,000 distinct CDR3 sequences, around 26% of them appearing once. The data were taken from a study of CD8 T cells in ankylosing spondylitis. Notes on the study in general: Researchers report that disease-linked clones proved CD8+ and relatively rare in peripheral blood. It appeared that ankylosing spondylitis blood was characterized by a TCR beta motif of seven or eight highly homologous variants. Previously reported in reactive arthritis synovial fluid and blood were some of the motif variants. Reports say disease-linked clones showed up significantly more in matched ankylosing spondylitis synovial fluid.

The chain is built from TRBV12-3 or TRBV12-4 and TRBJ2-5; D might be TRBD1 (5 bases). The sequencing input was blood, either unsorted or a sorted T cell fraction (not recorded which). This receptor was obtained from a male donor with ankylosing spondylitis. The CDR3 is CASMGPGVGAQYF. DNA of the CDR3: TGTGCCAGCATGGGGCCTGGGGTTGGGGCCCAGTACTTC.